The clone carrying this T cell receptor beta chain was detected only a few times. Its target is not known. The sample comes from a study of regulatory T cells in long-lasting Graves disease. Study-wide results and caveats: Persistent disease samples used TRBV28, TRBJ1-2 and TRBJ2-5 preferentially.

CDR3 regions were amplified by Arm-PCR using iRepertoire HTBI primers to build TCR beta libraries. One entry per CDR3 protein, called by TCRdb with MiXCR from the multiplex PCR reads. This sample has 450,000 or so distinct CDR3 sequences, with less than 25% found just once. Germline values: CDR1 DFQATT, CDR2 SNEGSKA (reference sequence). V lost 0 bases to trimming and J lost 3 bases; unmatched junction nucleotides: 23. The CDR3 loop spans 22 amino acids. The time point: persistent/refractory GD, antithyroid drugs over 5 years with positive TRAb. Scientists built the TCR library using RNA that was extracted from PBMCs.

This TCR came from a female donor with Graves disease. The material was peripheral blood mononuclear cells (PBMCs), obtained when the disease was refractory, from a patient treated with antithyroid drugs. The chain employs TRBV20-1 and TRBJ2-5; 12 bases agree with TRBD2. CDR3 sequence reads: CSARDTALTGTSGPQKEETQYF. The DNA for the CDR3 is TGCAGTGCTAGAGATACGGCATTGACTGGGACTAGCGGGCCACAGAAAGAAGAGACCCAGTACTTC.